This T cell receptor (beta chain) was found in a study of glioma-infiltrating T cells after dendritic cell vaccination. Study conclusions and caveats: Estimated pretreatment TIL content predicted outcome after dendritic cell vaccination. The cohort had few patients with full blood and tumor sets. TCR clonality showed no direct relationship with survival.

Here immunoSEQ multiplex PCR was the method, and the copy in TCRdb shows in-frame clones only, minus some. The table has 65,000 or so clones, around 86% seen once; the top ten hold 9.5% to 13%. Note on this clone: Antigen: not known.

The time point was: after dendritic cell vaccination, including at tumor progression/relapse. Trimming cost V 2 bases and J 3 bases; bases outside gene matches: 5. The CDR3 runs to 15 residues. Germline CDR1 SGHRS, CDR2 YFSETQ. V usage is TRBV5-1 and J usage is TRBJ2-1, with 7 nucleotides matching TRBD1. This TCR was sampled from a human donor with glioblastoma. Material: blood, obtained after dendritic cell vaccination. CDR3 sequence (DNA): TGCGCCAGCAGCTTCCGGGACAGATTCTACAATGAGCAGTTCTTC. This sequence encodes CASSFRDRFYNEQFF.